This T cell receptor (beta chain) is from a study of blood T cell repertoires in COVID-19. TCRdb's table, derived via immunoSEQ multiplex PCR, lists solely in-frame clones and lacks some. The sample shows 400,000 or so clones, 80% to 90% of them seen only once. The CDR3 covers 13 residues. Per the germline V gene, CDR1 is LGHDT and CDR2 is YNNKEL (reference sequence). With 4 bases removed from V and 2 bases from J, the gap between germline ends came to 9 bases. The sample comprised PBMCs or T cells enriched from blood (not recorded which). The sequence derives from a man aged 30 to 39 who had recovered from COVID-19. The chain employs TRBV3-1 (or the pseudogene TRBV3-2) and TRBJ2-7; D unclear. The CDR3 is CASSPPGTYEQYF. CDR3 nucleotide sequence: TGTGCCAGCAGCCCCCCGGGTACCTACGAGCAGTACTTC.